This TCR beta chain was captured in a study of blood T cell repertoires in COVID-19. Background on the study: In each case, the material was cDNA or gDNA derived from T cells, B-cell-depleted T cells, or PBMCs.

Germline assignment: CDR1 MDHEN and CDR2 SYDVKM. V was pared by 4 bases and J by 7 bases, with 10 bases of the junction left unmatched. The CDR3 totals 16 residues. Per the original data handling: From reference gene primer amplification, estimates of nucleated cell counts were derived. Assay used: immunoSEQ multiplex PCR; TCRdb lists only in-frame clones, some missing. The V and J calls and clone size come from that table; D and trimming were worked out from the DNA. The sample consists of roughly 180,000 clones, 76% of them appearing once. This chain uses TRBV28 with TRBJ2-2; 9 bases align to TRBD2. The sample consisted of peripheral blood. The sequence was collected from a woman aged 45 to 65 with active or convalescent COVID-19. CDR3 amino acids: CASSSGGRAMGGELFF. The CDR3 region has the DNA TGTGCCAGCAGTTCCGGCGGGAGGGCCATGGGCGGGGAGCTGTTTTTT.